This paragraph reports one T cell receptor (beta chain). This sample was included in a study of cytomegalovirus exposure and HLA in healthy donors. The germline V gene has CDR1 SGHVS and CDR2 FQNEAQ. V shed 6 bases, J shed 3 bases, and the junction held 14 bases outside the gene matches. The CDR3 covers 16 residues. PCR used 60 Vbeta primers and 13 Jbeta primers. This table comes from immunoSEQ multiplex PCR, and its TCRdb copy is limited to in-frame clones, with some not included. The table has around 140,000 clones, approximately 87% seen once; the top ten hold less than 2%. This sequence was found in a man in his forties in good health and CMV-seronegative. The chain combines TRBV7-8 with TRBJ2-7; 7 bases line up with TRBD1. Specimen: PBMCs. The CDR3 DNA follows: TGTGCCAGCAGTCTACTCACAGGGGAGAAAAGCTACGAGCAGTACTTC. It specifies CASSLLTGEKSYEQYF.